The clone carrying this TCR beta chain was seen only a few times. In the original processing: Estimation of nucleated cell counts was performed using reference gene primer amplification. Clones were read by immunoSEQ multiplex PCR, and TCRdb kept only the in-frame ones, dropping some. V and J calls and clone size are given by that table; D and trimming were obtained from the DNA. The sample holds just over 150,000 clones, 80% to 90% seen once. The record originates from a study of blood T cell repertoires in COVID-19. Looking at the study overall: Acute-phase and convalescent COVID-19 samples originated in the United States, Italy and Spain. Sources were T cells, B-cell-depleted T cells, or PBMCs; the material itself was cDNA or gDNA.

The trim removed 0 bases at V and 0 bases at J, leaving 9 bases unmatched. The germline V gene has CDR1 SGHDN and CDR2 FVKESK. This CDR3 has 18 amino acids. The sequenced sample consisted of peripheral blood. The chain uses TRBV14 and TRBJ1-2; TRBD1 agrees at 8 bases. This sequence was found in a woman between 70 and 85 years old with acute or convalescent COVID-19. CDR3 region: CASSQDGRGRLANYGYTF. The CDR3 DNA reads TGTGCCAGCAGCCAAGATGGCAGGGGGCGTTTAGCTAACTATGGCTACACCTTC.